This T cell receptor beta chain was identified in a study of graft-versus-host responses after intestinal transplantation. Across the whole study: Those transplanted obtained multivisceral, liver-intestinal, or isolated intestinal grafts. Every recipient underwent anti-thymocyte globulin induction, then tacrolimus and steroids for approximately 3 years.

Points on this clone: The antigen remains unidentified.

Study outcomes and limitations: Some GvH clones appeared in ileal mucosa or blood before recipient bone marrow. The study associated peak circulating GvH clone levels with early post-transplant HvG declines.

Only in-frame clones appear in the TCRdb table, and some are missing; sequencing was by immunoSEQ multiplex PCR. This table has approximately 82,000 clones, 91% appearing once. The germline V gene has CDR1 SNHLY and CDR2 FYNNEI. CDR3 length equals 16 residues. J gave up 2 bases and V 6 bases, and 10 bases lay outside the gene matches. This sequence originates from a human donor who received an intestinal transplant. The chain links TRBV2 to TRBJ2-3, with 8 bases identical to TRBD2. The source was unstimulated CD4+ T cells sorted from spleen or lymph node cells, collected before intestinal transplant. The CDR3 sequence: CASSPLVAGITDTQYF. The CDR3 nucleotides are TGTGCCAGCAGCCCCCTGGTAGCGGGGATCACAGATACGCAGTATTTT.